This T cell receptor (beta chain) was profiled in a study of T-cell memory formation after mild COVID-19. Broader study findings: Clones shrinking from day 15 to 85 showed even CD4/CD8 mixes; later expanders tilted CD4+.

TCRdb called the 5' RACE reads again in MiXCR, with one record for every CDR3 protein. The table lists more than 200,000 distinct CDR3 sequences, less than 20% of them singletons. Looked up from germline, CDR1 is LNHNV and CDR2 is YYDKDF (reference sequence). Trimming stripped 0 bases from V and 5 bases from J, with 8 bases between. The CDR3 runs to 13 residues. This clonotype was counted between two and nine times. No antigen is known for it. The chain links TRBV15 to TRBJ2-7; D gene uncertain. Sequencing was done on a sample of PBMCs or a T cell subset sorted from them (not recorded which). This receptor was taken from a man younger than 35 who had mild COVID-19 (a few samples of this study predate the infection). Cell type and time point are not known. CDR3 protein: CATSRDPVHEQYF. Written as DNA, the CDR3 is TGTGCCACCAGCAGAGATCCGGTGCACGAGCAGTACTTC.